This TCR beta chain originates from a study of blood T cell repertoires in COVID-19. Turning to the study itself: Acute and convalescent COVID-19 specimens originated in the United States, Italy and Spain. PBMCs, B-cell-depleted T cells, or T cells were the source of the cDNA or gDNA that made up the material.

Here immunoSEQ multiplex PCR was the method, and the copy in TCRdb shows in-frame clones only, minus some. Among roughly 200,000 clones, roughly 89% were seen once, and the ten largest hold roughly 3.2%. This clone has more than one count but fewer than ten. After removal of 3 bases from V and 0 bases from J, the junction contained 12 bases not matched to a gene. The CDR3 loop spans 17 amino acids. The germline V gene encodes CDR1 DFQATT and CDR2 SNEGSKA (reference sequence). This TCR was recovered from a woman aged 25 to 39 who had been exposed to COVID-19. The sample was PBMCs or T cells enriched from blood (not recorded which). The chain recombines TRBV20-1 with TRBJ1-1, with TRBD1 matching 8 bases. CDR3 in amino acids: CSASIVRGPNMNTEAFF. The CDR3 DNA follows: TGCAGTGCTAGTATCGTCAGGGGGCCTAACATGAACACTGAAGCTTTCTTT.